Below are 12 T cell receptor beta chains sequenced from a single sample in a study of shared clonotypes between healthy human individuals. Generated by immunoSEQ multiplex PCR, the TCRdb table keeps only in-frame clones and is missing some. The table includes hundreds of thousands of clones, roughly 95% detected once. The naive CD8 subset, CD45RO-negative cells positively selected for CCR7, excluded terminally differentiated effector memory CD45RA+ cells. The sequencing input was naive CD8+ T cells sorted from blood. All receptors derive from a woman aged 25-40 years in good health.

The V gene is TRBV29-1, the J gene TRBJ2-5; the D is unclear. Trimming left V 0 bases short and J 7 bases short, with 6 bases between. The germline V gene has CDR1 SQVTM and CDR2 ANQGSEA. The CDR3 is 11 amino acids. CDR3 nucleotides: TGCAGCGTTGAAGACTTATTGACCCAGTACTTC. Residues: CSVEDLLTQYF.

This chain joins TRBV16 and TRBJ1-1, with D possibly being TRBD1 (6 bases). This CDR3 region has 15 residues. V lost 2 bases and J 1 base, leaving 11 bases between the germline ends. Germline V gene data show CDR1 as KGHSY and CDR2 as FQNENV. The CDR3 reads CASSQNQGQNTEAFF. CDR3 DNA: TGTGCCAGCAGCCAAAATCAGGGGCAGAACACTGAAGCTTTCTTT.

This sequence joins TRBV29-1 and TRBJ2-1, with 7 bases identical to TRBD1. Losses at the gene ends were 8 bases for V and 4 bases for J; bases not matched to a gene: 14. CDR3 size: 15 residues. In germline, CDR1 is SQVTM, CDR2 ANQGSEA. The CDR3 bases are TGCAGCATCGATTCAGGGGACAGACCTTACAATGAGCAGTTCTTC. Translation gives CSIDSGDRPYNEQFF.

This chain links TRBV19 with TRBJ2-7; tentative D call: TRBD1 (5 bases). The V end was cut by 4 bases, the J end by 6 bases, with 13 bases between. The germline CDR1 and CDR2 sequences are LNHDA and SQIVND (reference sequence). There are 13 residues in the CDR3. CDR3 protein: CASSTRPGSEQYF. For the CDR3, the DNA is TGTGCCAGTAGTACCCGCCCAGGGTCCGAGCAGTACTTC.

V and J are TRBV6-5 and TRBJ1-3; D may be TRBD1 (5 bases). V gave up 6 bases and J gave up 3 bases, with 9 bases separating them. Per the germline V gene, CDR1 is MNHEY and CDR2 is SVGAGI. There are 13 residues in the CDR3. Written as DNA, the CDR3 is TGTGCCAGCAGATTCGGGGGTGGAAACACCATATATTTT. Protein sequence: CASRFGGGNTIYF.

The chain combines TRBV2 with TRBJ2-7, with TRBD1 matching over 7 bases. V lost 8 bases to trimming and J lost 0 bases; unmatched junction nucleotides: 4. The CDR3 is 13 amino acids. Germline V gene sequence: CDR1 SNHLY, CDR2 FYNNEI. The CDR3 bases are TGTGCCAGCCAGCAGGGGGTCTCCTACGAGCAGTACTTC. Translated, it gives CASQQGVSYEQYF.

The genes are TRBV13 and TRBJ2-5; D perhaps matches TRBD1 (6 bases). Germline values: CDR1 PRHDT, CDR2 FYEKMQ (reference sequence). The V end lost 5 bases, the J end lost 4 bases, and 11 bases lay between the germline ends. The CDR3 is 13 amino acids. CDR3 sequence (DNA): TGTGCCAGCAGCCTCACAGGGTCAGAGACCCAGTACTTC. This encodes CASSLTGSETQYF.

J is TRBJ1-3 and V is TRBV9; D not resolved. This CDR3 is built from 14 residues. V lost 0 bases to trimming and J lost 3 bases, with 7 bases between them. The germline V gene has CDR1 SGDLS and CDR2 YYNGEE. DNA of the CDR3: TGTGCCAGCAGCGTAGGGGTTAGTGGAAACACCATATATTTT. Protein: CASSVGVSGNTIYF. Drawing the rest from reference TRBV9 and TRBJ1-3, the complete variable domain is DSGVTQTPKHLITATGQRVTLRCSPRSGDLSVYWYQQSLDQGLQFLIQYYNGEERAKGNILERFSAQQFPDLHSELNLSSLELGDSALYFCASSVGVSGNTIYFGEGSWLTVV.

The chain couples TRBV27 to TRBJ1-5; possible D gene TRBD1, 5 bases. Per germline, CDR1 MNHEY and CDR2 SMNVEV (reference sequence). The CDR3 contains 15 residues. Trimming left V 7 bases short and J 0 bases short, with 13 bases between. In DNA form, the CDR3 reads TGTGCCAGCAAGGAACACAGGAGTAGCAATCAGCCCCAGCATTTT. Encoded protein: CASKEHRSSNQPQHF.

The chain is built from TRBV11-2 and TRBJ2-2; 8 bases are shared with TRBD2. The CDR3 totals 18 residues. Germline CDR1 and CDR2: SGHAT and FQNNGV. Trimming took 4 bases from V and 5 from J; bases not matched to a gene: 15. CDR3 sequence (DNA): TGTGCCAGCAGCTCAACATACCTTTTAGCGGGAAGGACCGGGGAGCTGTTTTTT. Its protein product is CASSSTYLLAGRTGELFF. Supplemented by reference TRBV11-2 and TRBJ2-2, the full variable domain reads EAGVAQSPRYKIIEKRQSVAFWCNPISGHATLYWYQQILGQGPKLLIQFQNNGVVDDSQLPKDRFSAERLKGVDSTLKIQPAKLEDSAVYLCASSSTYLLAGRTGELFFGEGSRLTVL.

The table lists this clone with a count of one. The chain is built from TRBV15 and TRBJ1-3; the D gene is possibly TRBD1 (5 bases). This CDR3 contains 14 residues. V lost 0 bases, J lost 6 bases, and 9 bases lay in between. Germline lookup yields CDR1 LNHNV and CDR2 YYDKDF (reference sequence). CDR3 region: CATSRDLTANTIYF. The CDR3 DNA is TGTGCCACCAGCAGAGATCTGACAGCAAACACCATATATTTT. The whole variable domain, remainder taken from reference TRBV15 and TRBJ1-3, is DAMVIQNPRYQVTQFGKPVTLSCSQTLNHNVMYWYQQKSSQAPKLLFHYYDKDFNNEADTPDNFQSRRPNTSFCFLDIRSPGLGDTAMYLCATSRDLTANTIYFGEGSWLTVV.

This clone has a single count. Other DNA sequences within the sample encode an identical CDR3. The chain employs TRBV27 and TRBJ1-3; D remains ambiguous. V dropped 1 base and J dropped 0 bases, with 7 bases sitting between them. Germline V gene lookup returns CDR1 MNHEY and CDR2 SMNVEV (reference sequence). CDR3 length equals 15 residues. The CDR3 DNA follows: TGTGCCAGCAGTTTATACGGAGGCTCTGGAAACACCATATATTTT. Translating it yields CASSLYGGSGNTIYF.